The 9 T cell receptor beta chains given below trace back to one sample, sequenced in a study of human T cells and chemical hapten exposure. Time point given: patch test 1, 2 weeks after DPC sensitization. Treatment in this sample: therapeutic diphenylcyclopropenone sensitization with weekly scalp DPC. Each CDR3 protein is one row after TCRdb ran MiXCR on the RACE reads. The table lists some 380,000 distinct CDR3 sequences, roughly 4.8% of them singletons. Sequences were derived from whole blood, sampled in connection with sensitization to the hapten diphenylcyclopropenone (DPC). All receptors come from a woman in her fifties or sixties with alopecia areata. Some clones in this sample may be carry-over from other donors' samples.

This clonotype turned up a few times. The gene calls are TRBV5-4 and TRBJ1-1; 9 bases align to TRBD1. The germline V gene has CDR1 SGHNT and CDR2 YYREEE (reference sequence). V shed 4 bases, J shed 0 bases, and the junction held 4 bases outside the gene matches. The CDR3 covers 15 residues. DNA of the CDR3: TGTGCCAGCAGCACGGGGGACAGGGTGAACACTGAAGCTTTCTTT. Translated, it gives CASSTGDRVNTEAFF.

This clonotype has ten or more counts. This chain's CDR3 is CAWGRENRAEQYF. CDR3 DNA: TGTGCCTGGGGCCGGGAGAATAGGGCTGAGCAGTACTTC. V gene TRBV30 combines with J gene TRBJ2-7; D may be TRBD2 (6 bases). V lost 5 bases to trimming and J lost 7 bases, with 18 bases between them. The CDR3 consists of 13 residues. CDR1 and CDR2 (germline): GTSNPN, SVGIG (reference sequence).

This clonotype has only a few counts. The chain combines TRBV7-2 with TRBJ1-1; D call uncertain. The CDR3 covers 13 residues. The V end was cut by 4 bases, the J end by 1 base, with 7 bases between. Germline loops: CDR1 SGHTA, CDR2 FQGNSA. CDR3: CASSSRRNTEAFF. CDR3 coding DNA: TGTGCCAGCAGCTCCCGACGGAACACTGAAGCTTTCTTT.

This clonotype showed up many times. The V and J genes are TRBV7-2 and TRBJ2-3, with 11 nucleotides matching TRBD2. Germline-derived CDR1 and CDR2 are SGHTA and FQGNSA. The CDR3 runs to 16 residues. V was pared by 1 base and J by 4 bases, with 4 bases of the junction left unmatched. The CDR3: CASSLELAGVADTQYF. In DNA form, the CDR3 reads TGTGCCAGCAGCTTAGAACTAGCGGGAGTCGCAGATACGCAGTATTTT.

This clonotype was counted many times. The chain recombines TRBV20-1 with TRBJ2-2, with TRBD2 matching 8 bases. The J segment lost 5 bases and the V segment lost 3 bases, leaving 8 bases of the junction unmatched. CDR3 length equals 15 residues. Per the germline V gene, CDR1 is DFQATT and CDR2 is SNEGSKA (reference sequence). The CDR3 is CSARPGAGGTGELFF. As DNA, the CDR3 is TGCAGTGCTAGGCCCGGGGCGGGAGGAACCGGGGAGCTGTTTTTT.

At least ten counts were recorded for this clonotype. The chain carries TRBV15 and TRBJ2-1, with D hard to call. Germline assignment: CDR1 LNHNV and CDR2 YYDKDF (reference sequence). V dropped 0 bases and J dropped 1 base, with 10 bases sitting between them. CDR3 size: 16 residues. CDR3 nucleotides: TGTGCCACCAGCAGAGATAGCCCCTTATCCTACAATGAGCAGTTCTTC. Protein: CATSRDSPLSYNEQFF.

This clonotype was seen at least ten times. The CDR3 region is CASSWGSQKEQYF. The CDR3 DNA follows: TGTGCCAGCAGTTGGGGGTCCCAGAAGGAGCAGTACTTC. The chain recombines TRBV27 with TRBJ2-7, with D tentatively TRBD1 or TRBD2 (5 bases each). Germline values: CDR1 MNHEY, CDR2 SMNVEV (reference sequence). Trimming stripped 4 bases from V and 7 bases from J, with 14 bases between. This CDR3 is 13 amino acids long.

This sequence joins TRBV18 and TRBJ1-5, with D possibly matching TRBD1 (6 bases). Per the germline V gene, CDR1 is KGHSH and CDR2 is LQKENI. Between the trimmed V and J ends, which lost 3 bases and 7 bases, there was a span of 22 bases. The length of the CDR3 is 17 residues. DNA of the CDR3: TGTGCCAGCTCACCGGGTGAGGCCAGGGGCATCGGGCAGCCCCAGCATTTT. Amino acids: CASSPGEARGIGQPQHF.

In this sample, this clonotype turned up many times. The rearrangement uses TRBV9 and TRBJ2-3; D is unresolved. The germline gives CDR1 SGDLS, CDR2 YYNGEE. V was pared by 0 bases and J by 0 bases, with 8 bases between. The length of the CDR3 is 15 residues. DNA for the CDR3: TGTGCCAGCAGCGTAGCCAGCACTAGCACAGATACGCAGTATTTT. Translation: CASSVASTSTDTQYF.